The clone carrying this T cell receptor (beta chain) was seen repeatedly, ten times or more. Participant reports of clinical history set cohort assignment. Donors of Cohort 3 who recovered were those that had two negative PCRs, clearance, or symptom resolution. This specimen belongs to a study of blood T cell repertoires in COVID-19. Whole-study context: Samples representing acute and convalescent COVID-19 were sourced from the United States, Italy and Spain. The analysed material was cDNA or gDNA that came from T cells, B-cell-depleted T cells, or PBMCs.

The table came from immunoSEQ multiplex PCR; TCRdb's copy has only in-frame clones and leaves some out. The table lists roughly 180,000 clones, roughly 84% of them singletons. The CDR3 spans 13 residues. Germline V gene sequence: CDR1 MNHEY, CDR2 SVGEGT. The ends were cut back, 5 bases at V and 3 bases at J, with 8 bases in the middle. This TCR was sampled from a man aged 55 to 70 who had recovered from COVID-19. The specimen was PBMCs or T cells enriched from blood (not recorded which). The chain is built from TRBV6-2 or TRBV6-3 and TRBJ2-1, with D uncertain. The CDR3 here is CASSTSSYNEQFF. The CDR3 DNA follows: TGTGCCAGCAGTACGTCTAGCTACAATGAGCAGTTCTTC.